Listed below are T cell receptor beta chains from one sample, sequenced in a study of OX40 agonist ivuxolimab in advanced cancers. Measured with immunoSEQ multiplex PCR; TCRdb has only the in-frame clones, and not every one. The sample has 65,000 to 70,000 clones, 85% to 90% seen once. The material sequenced was CD4+ or CD8+ T cells sorted from blood, taken in a trial of the OX40 agonist ivuxolimab. The receptors derive from an adult with an advanced solid tumor such as melanoma, head and neck, liver or kidney cancer. CDR3s include the opening cysteine and the closing phenylalanine or tryptophan. D genes are given only for firm matches.

cdr3_aa cdr3_nt v_call d_call j_call
CASSLARDNTIYF TGTGCCAGCAGTTTAGCAAGGGACAACACCATATATTTT TRBV27 NA TRBJ1-3
CASRGEGQGLIDTQYF TGTGCCAGCAGGGGTGAGGGACAGGGTTTGATAGATACGCAGTATTTT TRBV27 TRBD1 TRBJ2-3
CASSLIPGQEIEQYF TGTGCCAGCAGCTTAATTCCGGGACAGGAAATTGAGCAGTACTTC TRBV7-6 TRBD1 TRBJ2-7
CASSLDNEQYF TGTGCCAGCAGCTTGGATAACGAGCAGTACTTC TRBV5-6 NA TRBJ2-7
CASSQTHPGNTIYF TGTGCCAGCAGTCAGACTCATCCTGGAAACACCATATATTTT TRBV11-2 NA TRBJ1-3
CASSFGGTGELFF TGTGCCAGCAGTTTCGGGGGAACCGGGGAGCTGTTTTTT TRBV27 NA TRBJ2-2
CASSLGTSGYNEQFF TGTGCCAGCAGCCTCGGGACTAGCGGATACAATGAGCAGTTCTTC TRBV25-1 TRBD2 TRBJ2-1
CASSANRAWLLNSYNSPLHF TGTGCCAGCAGCGCAAACCGGGCCTGGTTGCTTAACTCCTATAATTCACCCCTCCACTTT TRBV21-1 NA TRBJ1-6
CASSPGTSYEQYF TGTGCCAGCAGCCCAGGGACTAGCTACGAGCAGTACTTC TRBV7-2 TRBD2 TRBJ2-7
CASSQGSGGPNNEQFF TGCGCCAGCAGCCAAGGGTCGGGAGGGCCCAACAATGAGCAGTTCTTC TRBV4-3 TRBD2 TRBJ2-1
CAISESPGANVLTF TGTGCCATCAGTGAGTCCCCTGGGGCCAACGTCCTGACTTTC TRBV10-3 NA TRBJ2-6
CASSIYAEGVAKNIQYF TGTGCCAGTAGTATATATGCCGAGGGAGTAGCCAAAAACATTCAGTACTTC TRBV19 NA TRBJ2-4
CASSELARSTEAFF TGTGCCAGCAGTGAGTTAGCGAGGAGCACTGAAGCTTTCTTT TRBV6-1 NA TRBJ1-1
CASSNVGATYNEQFF TGTGCCAGCAGCAACGTCGGGGCCACTTACAATGAGCAGTTCTTC TRBV5-4 NA TRBJ2-1
CASSQERILSEQFF TGCGCCAGCAGCCAAGAACGAATTCTCAGTGAGCAGTTCTTC TRBV4-1 NA TRBJ2-1
CASSLVDLSSTDTQYF TGTGCCAGCAGCTTAGTAGACCTTTCAAGCACAGATACGCAGTATTTT TRBV7-2 NA TRBJ2-3
CASSLGAGSYSPLHF TGCGCCAGCAGTCTGGGGGCAGGTTCCTATTCACCCCTCCACTTT TRBV5-1 NA TRBJ1-6
CASSLEGTVIDEQFF TGTGCCAGCAGCTTAGAGGGCACGGTTATCGATGAGCAGTTCTTC TRBV7-9 NA TRBJ2-1
CASSSGLASYEQYF TGTGCCAGCAGCTCGGGACTAGCATCCTACGAGCAGTACTTC TRBV5-4 TRBD2 TRBJ2-7
CASSLVVLGADTEAFF TGCGCCAGCAGCTTGGTCGTTCTGGGGGCTGACACTGAAGCTTTCTTT TRBV5-1 NA TRBJ1-1
CASSYADTNYGYTF TGTGCCAGCAGTTACGCGGATACTAACTATGGCTACACCTTC TRBV6-5 NA TRBJ1-2
CASSQGPRVYNEQFF TGTGCCAGCAGCCAAGGTCCGCGGGTTTACAATGAGCAGTTCTTC TRBV14 NA TRBJ2-1
CASSFFTGELFF TGTGCCAGCAGCTTCTTCACCGGGGAGCTGTTTTTT TRBV5-8 NA TRBJ2-2
CASGWPGTGGHEQFF TGTGCTAGTGGTTGGCCAGGGACAGGGGGCCATGAGCAGTTCTTC TRBV12-5 TRBD1 TRBJ2-1
CSVEFPPWGSDTQYF TGCAGCGTTGAATTTCCACCCTGGGGATCAGATACGCAGTATTTT TRBV29-1 NA TRBJ2-3